This TCR beta chain stems from a study of blood T cell repertoires in COVID-19. Study-level information: Sample material is recorded as cDNA or gDNA derived from T cells, B-cell-depleted T cells, or PBMCs.

The V gene's germline CDR1 is ENHRY and CDR2 SYGVKD. The CDR3 spans 14 residues. V lost 2 bases and J 0 bases, leaving 7 bases between the germline ends. This table comes from immunoSEQ multiplex PCR, and its TCRdb copy is limited to in-frame clones, with some not included. The sample consists of about 120,000 clones, 90% of them appearing once. This sequence was found in a woman in her fifties or sixties with COVID-19, enrolled during active disease. Sample: peripheral blood. The rearrangement uses TRBV10-3 and TRBJ1-1, with a tentative D call TRBD1 (5 bases). The CDR3 reads CAISERTLNTEAFF. DNA for the CDR3: TGTGCCATCAGTGAGAGGACACTGAACACTGAAGCTTTCTTT.